The sequence of this TCR beta chain was determined in a study of T cell repertoires in cytomegalovirus infection. This CDR3 has 15 residues. Germline CDR1 is LGHNA and CDR2 is YSLEER. With V trimmed by 4 bases and J by 5 bases, 10 bases remained unmatched. TCRdb reprocessed the reads via MiXCR and lists one record per CDR3 protein. The profile covers a few hundred thousand distinct CDR3 sequences, with approximately 26% appearing a single time and roughly 13% taken by the ten largest. Sequenced: PBMCs. The source is a human donor in good health (CMV status not recorded). Some clones in this sample may be carry-over from other donors' samples. The chain links TRBV4-3 to TRBJ2-7; the match to TRBD1 covers 8 bases. DNA for the CDR3: TGCGCCAGCAGCCCAGGTGGGCAGGGGGCTGACGAGCAGTACTTC. The encoded protein is CASSPGGQGADEQYF.